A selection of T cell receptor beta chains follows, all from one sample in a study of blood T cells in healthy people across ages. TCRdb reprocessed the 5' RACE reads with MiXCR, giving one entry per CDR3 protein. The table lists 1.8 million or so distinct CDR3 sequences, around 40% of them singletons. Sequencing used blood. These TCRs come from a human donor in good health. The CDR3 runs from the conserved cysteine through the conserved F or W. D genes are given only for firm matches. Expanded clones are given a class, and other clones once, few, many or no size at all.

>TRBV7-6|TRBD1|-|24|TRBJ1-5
CASSHSGQGAKWALKLGSNQPQHF
TGTGCTAGCAGCCACTCGGGACAGGGGGCGAAATGGGCCTTGAAATTGGGTAGCAATCAGCCCCAGCATTTT
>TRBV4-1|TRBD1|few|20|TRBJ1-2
CASSQRFLRGQGYFDYGYTF
TGCGCCAGCAGCCAACGCTTTCTTAGGGGACAGGGTTATTTTGACTATGGCTACACCTTC
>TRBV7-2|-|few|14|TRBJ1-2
CASSLIGTGHGYTF
TGTGCCAGCAGCTTAATCGGAACAGGCCATGGCTACACCTTC
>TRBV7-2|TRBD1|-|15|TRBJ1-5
CASSSRGLSNQPQHF
TGTGCCAGCAGCTCCAGGGGGCTCAGCAATCAGCCCCAGCATTTT
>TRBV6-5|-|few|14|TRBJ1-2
CASSYGGQYYGYTF
TGTGCCAGCAGTTACGGCGGACAGTACTATGGCTACACCTTC
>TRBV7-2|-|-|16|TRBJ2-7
CASSLGASWVQSEQYF
TGTGCCAGCAGCTTAGGAGCTAGTTGGGTGCAAAGCGAGCAGTACTTC
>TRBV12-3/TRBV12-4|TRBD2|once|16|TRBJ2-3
CASSLYYGGVVDTPYF
TGTGCCAGCAGTTTATATTACGGGGGGGTTGTGGATACGCCGTATTTT
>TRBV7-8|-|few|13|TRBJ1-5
CASSEDTHQPQHF
TGTGCCAGCAGCGAGGACACACATCAGCCCCAGCATTTT
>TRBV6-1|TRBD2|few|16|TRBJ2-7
CASREKWLAGGYEQYF
TGTGCCAGCAGGGAAAAGTGGCTAGCGGGGGGTTACGAGCAGTACTTC
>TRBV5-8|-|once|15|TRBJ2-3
CASSLFSTSTDTQYF
TGTGCCAGCAGCTTGTTTTCTACTAGCACAGATACGCAGTATTTT
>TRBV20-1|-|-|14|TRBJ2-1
CSALLYNVGNEQFF
TGCAGTGCTCTACTCTACAATGTGGGGAATGAGCAGTTCTTC
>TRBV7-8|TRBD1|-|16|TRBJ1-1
CASSFRDRSLNTEAFF
TGTGCCAGCAGCTTCCGGGACAGGAGTTTGAACACTGAAGCTTTCTTT